These 14 T cell receptor beta chains were sequenced from one sample in a study of cytomegalovirus exposure and HLA in healthy donors. Primers: 60 Vbeta forward and 13 Jbeta reverse. Assay used: immunoSEQ multiplex PCR; TCRdb lists only in-frame clones, some missing. This table has 50,000 to 70,000 clones, 60% to 80% appearing once. Input material: PBMCs. The receptors derive from a girl aged 10 to 17 in good health and CMV-seropositive.

The V call is TRBV6-1, the J call TRBJ2-7, with 7 bases that match TRBD2. The germline gives CDR1 MNHNS, CDR2 SASEGT. The CDR3 has 11 residues. V shed 2 bases and J 12 bases; nucleotides not matched to a gene: 4. DNA for the CDR3: TGTGCCAGCAGTGAACGCGGCGGGGGGTACTTC. This sequence encodes CASSERGGGYF.

The chain has TRBV2 and TRBJ2-2; possible D gene TRBD2, 5 bases. The CDR3 has 16 amino acids. Germline assignment: CDR1 SNHLY and CDR2 FYNNEI. Trimming stripped 2 bases from V and 7 bases from J, with 17 bases between. CDR3 sequence: CASSENGVQVSGELFF. In DNA, the CDR3 is TGTGCCAGCAGTGAAAACGGGGTTCAAGTCAGCGGGGAGCTGTTTTTT.

This clone was seen a handful of times. This chain uses TRBV6-5 with TRBJ2-7; 7 bases line up with TRBD1. The CDR3 consists of 15 residues. V trimming: 5 bases; J trimming: 0 bases; junction bases outside the gene matches: 7. Germline loops: CDR1 MNHEY, CDR2 SVGAGI. CDR3 DNA sequence: TGTGCCAGCAGTGGTACGACAGGGAGCTCCTACGAGCAGTACTTC. Translated, it gives CASSGTTGSSYEQYF.

On this clone itself: This is likely a read error, given that the CDR3 carries no conserved phenylalanine or tryptophan at its end. V and J are TRBV5-4 and TRBJ2-3; 9 bases fit TRBD2. Germline V gene data show CDR1 as SGHNT and CDR2 as YYREEE (reference sequence). With 4 bases clipped from V and 4 bases from J, the junction kept 10 bases outside the gene matches. This CDR3 region has 16 residues. CDR3 protein: CASSPRLAAVPDTQYV. Written as DNA, the CDR3 is TGTGCCAGCAGCCCCAGACTAGCGGCTGTTCCAGATACGCAGTATGTT.

This chain connects TRBV7-8 to TRBJ1-2; 10 bases fit TRBD1. After removal of 3 bases from V and 8 bases from J, the junction contained 6 bases not matched to a gene. This CDR3 is 14 amino acids long. Germline V lookup: CDR1 SGHVS, CDR2 FQNEAQ. For the CDR3, the DNA is TGTGCCAGCAGCTTTCCGGGACAGGGGACCGGCTACACCTTC. Translated: CASSFPGQGTGYTF.

The chain carries TRBV5-1 and TRBJ2-2; TRBD1 might be the D (6 bases). Trimming removed 4 bases from V and 6 bases from J, with 19 bases in between. The CDR3 covers 16 residues. Germline V gene lookup returns CDR1 SGHRS and CDR2 YFSETQ. The CDR3 DNA reads TGCGCCAGCAGCCCACCCTGGCAGGGGAAGTCCGGGGAGCTGTTTTTT. As protein: CASSPPWQGKSGELFF.

The chain employs TRBV19 and TRBJ2-3; the match to TRBD2 covers 7 bases. Germline V gene data show CDR1 as LNHDA and CDR2 as SQIVND (reference sequence). Unmatched junction bases numbered 5, after V lost 5 bases and J lost 9 bases. The CDR3 length is 12 residues. Here the CDR3 DNA reads TGTGCCAGTAGTTTTATCGGGGGGACGCAGTATTTT. Its protein product is CASSFIGGTQYF.

The V call is TRBV2, the J call TRBJ2-7; a possible D gene is TRBD2 (6 bases). There are 13 residues in the CDR3. Germline V gene sequence: CDR1 SNHLY, CDR2 FYNNEI. With 6 bases removed from V and 9 bases from J, the gap between germline ends came to 18 bases. DNA for the CDR3: TGTGCCAGCAGAGTAGCGGAGGGCTTCGGGCAGTACTTC. Residues: CASRVAEGFGQYF.

The J gene is TRBJ1-2, the V gene TRBV7-8, with D possibly being TRBD1 (5 bases). Germline V gene data show CDR1 as SGHVS and CDR2 as FQNEAQ. V was pared by 3 bases and J by 4 bases, with 12 bases between. This CDR3 is 14 amino acids long. The chain's CDR3 is CASSFGGSIYGYTF. CDR3 bases: TGTGCCAGCAGCTTCGGGGGATCGATCTATGGCTACACCTTC.

The V call is TRBV6-5, the J call TRBJ1-1; TRBD1 matches 10 bases. There are 15 residues in the CDR3. Trimming removed 6 bases from V and 5 bases from J; junction bases left unmatched: 9. Germline V gene data show CDR1 as MNHEY and CDR2 as SVGAGI. CDR3 sequence: CASRQAGQGLTEAFF. In DNA form, the CDR3 reads TGTGCCAGCAGGCAGGCGGGACAGGGGCTAACTGAAGCTTTCTTT.

The chain links TRBV7-9 to TRBJ1-4; 7 positions agree with TRBD1. Looked up from germline, CDR1 is SEHNR and CDR2 is FQNEAQ (reference sequence). Trimming removed 5 bases from V and 0 bases from J; junction bases left unmatched: 9. The length of the CDR3 is 17 residues. CDR3 DNA sequence: TGTGCCAGCAGCGGGAGGACAGGACCTACAACTAATGAAAAACTGTTTTTT. Encoded protein: CASSGRTGPTTNEKLFF.

The chain employs TRBV19 and TRBJ2-3; possible D gene TRBD1, 5 bases. V was shortened by 6 bases and J by 0 bases, with 7 bases between the two germline ends. CDR3 length equals 13 residues. Germline V gene data show CDR1 as LNHDA and CDR2 as SQIVND (reference sequence). The CDR3 nucleotides read TGTGCCAGTAGGACAGCTAGCACAGATACGCAGTATTTT. Its protein is CASRTASTDTQYF.

The V and J genes are TRBV28 and TRBJ2-7; 7 nucleotides agree with TRBD1. Germline assignment: CDR1 MDHEN and CDR2 SYDVKM. The CDR3 runs 13 residues. V gave up 5 bases and J gave up 3 bases; unmatched junction bases: 4. Here the CDR3 DNA reads TGTGCCAGCAGTATGGGACAGAACTACGAGCAGTACTTC. Its translation is CASSMGQNYEQYF.

The chain uses TRBV9 and TRBJ2-7, with TRBD2 matching 15 bases. V was clipped by 0 bases and J by 2 bases; unmatched bases: 6. The CDR3 loop spans 18 amino acids. The germline CDR1 and CDR2 sequences are SGDLS and YYNGEE. The CDR3 region has the DNA TGTGCCAGCAGCGTAGCCTTTGGACTAGCGGGAGGGCCCTACGAGCAGTACTTC. Translated, it gives CASSVAFGLAGGPYEQYF.